This is a list of T cell receptor beta chains from one sample in a study of blood T cells in healthy people across ages. TCRdb reprocessed the 5' RACE reads with MiXCR, giving one entry per CDR3 protein. The table lists 1.5 million to 2 million distinct CDR3 sequences, 28% of them singletons. The sequenced sample was blood. These receptors were obtained from a woman aged 25 to 39 in good health. The conserved cysteine and the conserved F or W are not part of the CDR3 here. A D gene is named only where the DNA matches it firmly.

J | V | D | CDR3
TRBJ2-7 | TRBV7-9 | TRBD1 | AGSKDRGVYYEQY
TRBJ2-7 | TRBV7-9 | . | ASQQSNSYEQY
TRBJ2-4 | TRBV5-1 | . | ASSLPGKNIQY
TRBJ2-6 | TRBV5-5 | . | ASSRDGPGANVLT
TRBJ2-1 | TRBV9 | TRBD2 | ASSWGRGSYNEQF
TRBJ2-3 | TRBV20-1 | TRBD2 | SAPLGSGGYTDTQY
TRBJ2-1 | TRBV12-5 | . | ASVPNWATRTEQF
TRBJ2-3 | TRBV7-9 | . | TSSHRDPMGTDTQY
TRBJ2-3 | TRBV12-3/TRBV12-4 | TRBD2 | ANSSGTSADAQY
TRBJ2-7 | TRBV27 | . | ASSQDRRGSYEQY
TRBJ2-1 | TRBV7-9 | . | ASSLRGQEPNNEQF
TRBJ1-5 | TRBV15 | . | ATSRDRVGQPQH
TRBJ1-2 | TRBV30 | TRBD1 | AWRLETGAYT
TRBJ2-6 | TRBV2 | . | ASSRQAGANVRT
TRBJ1-1 | TRBV20-1 | . | SARGGHEAF
TRBJ2-1 | TRBV13 | TRBD2 | ASSTRLAGGQEQF
TRBJ1-2 | TRBV5-1 | . | ASRNGGGYT
TRBJ2-5 | TRBV20-1 | TRBD2 | SISGGAGETQY
TRBJ2-7 | TRBV12-3/TRBV12-4 | . | ASSLVDYGQY
TRBJ2-7 | TRBV5-5 | . | ASTLIRSGEQY
TRBJ2-7 | TRBV20-1 | . | SASRWEPSYEQY
TRBJ1-5 | TRBV10-3 | . | AITGQINQPQH
TRBJ2-5 | TRBV29-1 | . | SVEKYQETQY
TRBJ1-2 | TRBV7-2 | . | ASSLGGGVTSYGYT
TRBJ2-3 | TRBV20-1 | . | SAHLEGFGEGRTDTQY
TRBJ2-6 | TRBV7-9 | . | ASKPPMANVLT
TRBJ1-1 | TRBV4-3 | TRBD1 | ASSQWTGDAF
TRBJ2-1 | TRBV24-1 | . | ATSDWLGNEQF
TRBJ2-7 | TRBV5-1 | TRBD1 | ASSLAVGTALPYEQY
TRBJ2-2 | TRBV11-1 | TRBD2 | ASSALHRGGTGELF